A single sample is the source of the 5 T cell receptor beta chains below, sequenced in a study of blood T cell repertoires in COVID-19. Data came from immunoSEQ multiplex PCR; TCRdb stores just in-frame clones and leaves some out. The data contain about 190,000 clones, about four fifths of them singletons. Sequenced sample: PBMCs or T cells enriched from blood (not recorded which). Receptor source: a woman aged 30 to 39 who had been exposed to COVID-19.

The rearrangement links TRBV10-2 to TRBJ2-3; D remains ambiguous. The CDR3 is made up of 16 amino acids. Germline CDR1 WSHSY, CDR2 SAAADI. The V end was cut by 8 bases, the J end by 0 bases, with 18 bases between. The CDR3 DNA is TGCGCCAGCTTGGCCATGACTGGCACTAGCACAGATACGCAGTATTTT. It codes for CASLAMTGTSTDTQYF.

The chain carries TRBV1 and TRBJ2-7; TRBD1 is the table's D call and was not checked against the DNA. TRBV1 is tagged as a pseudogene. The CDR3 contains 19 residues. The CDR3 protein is CTSSQEELTGQGLLYEQYF. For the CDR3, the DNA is TGCACCAGCAGCCAAGAAGAGCTTACGGGACAGGGGCTTCTCTACGAGCAGTACTTC.

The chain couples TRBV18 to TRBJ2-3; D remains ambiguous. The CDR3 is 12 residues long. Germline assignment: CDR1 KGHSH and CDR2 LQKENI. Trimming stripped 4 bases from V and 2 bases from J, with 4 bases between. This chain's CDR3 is CASSLNTDTQYF. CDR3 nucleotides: TGTGCCAGCTCACTAAACACAGATACGCAGTATTTT.

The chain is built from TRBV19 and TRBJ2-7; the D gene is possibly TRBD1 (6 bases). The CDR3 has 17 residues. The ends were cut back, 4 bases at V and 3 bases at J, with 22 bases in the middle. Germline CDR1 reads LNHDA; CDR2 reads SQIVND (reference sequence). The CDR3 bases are TGTGCCAGTAGTACGGGAAGACAGGCATCGGCATTCTACGAGCAGTACTTC. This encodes CASSTGRQASAFYEQYF.

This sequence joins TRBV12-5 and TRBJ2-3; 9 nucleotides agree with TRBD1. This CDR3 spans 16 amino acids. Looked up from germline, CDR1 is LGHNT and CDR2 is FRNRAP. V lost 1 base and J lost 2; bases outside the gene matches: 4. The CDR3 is CASGLGLQGATDTQYF. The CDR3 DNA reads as TGTGCTAGTGGTTTGGGGTTACAGGGGGCCACAGATACGCAGTATTTT.